Below, 3 T cell receptor beta chains from the same sample are listed, as sequenced in a study of blood T cell repertoires in COVID-19. Here immunoSEQ multiplex PCR was the method, and the copy in TCRdb shows in-frame clones only, minus some. The table lists 150,000 to 200,000 clones, approximately 80% of them singletons. Input material: PBMCs or T cells enriched from blood (not recorded which). The receptors come from a man aged 70-80 years who had been exposed to COVID-19.

To note about this clone: A much larger clone is a single base away; this may be a read error. This sequence joins TRBV6-5 and TRBJ1-1, with a possible D match to TRBD1 (6 bases). Trimming cost V 9 bases and J 0 bases, with 11 bases left between them. The germline gives CDR1 MNHEY, CDR2 SVGAGI. CDR3 length: 13 residues. The CDR3 sequence is CASPDRLNTEAFF. CDR3 bases: TGTGCCAGTCCGGACAGACTGAACACTGAAGCTTTCTTT.

The chain uses TRBV5-6 and TRBJ1-3, with a tentative D call TRBD1 (6 bases). Trimming took 3 bases from V and 4 from J, leaving 11 bases between them. The CDR3 length is 14 residues. Germline CDR1 and CDR2: SGHDT and YYEEEE. The CDR3 reads CASSSRGSGNTIYF. CDR3 sequence (DNA): TGTGCCAGCAGCTCCAGGGGTTCCGGAAACACCATATATTTT.

CDR3 region: CASSLGGHGSTEAFF. CDR3 bases: TGTGCCAGCAGCTTAGGGGGACACGGGTCCACTGAAGCTTTCTTT. The chain uses TRBV11-3 and TRBJ1-1, with D maybe TRBD1 (6 bases). Germline CDR1 is SGHNT and CDR2 is YENEEA. The CDR3 extends over 15 amino acids. Trimming left V 1 base short and J 4 bases short, with 13 bases between. The full variable domain, in which reference TRBV11-3 and TRBJ1-1 provide the parts outside the CDR3, is EAGVVQSPRYKIIEKKQPVAFWCNPISGHNTLYWYLQNLGQGPELLIRYENEEAVDDSQLPKDRFSAERLKGVDSTLKIQPAELGDSAVYLCASSLGGHGSTEAFFGQGTRLTVV.